Following are 27 T cell receptor beta chains from one sample sequenced in a study of tumor and adjacent non-tumor tissue in lung cancer. A modified ARM-PCR protocol with three rounds of nested PCR amplified TCRbeta. One entry per CDR3 protein, called by TCRdb with MiXCR from the multiplex PCR reads. Among some 99,000 distinct CDR3 sequences, about 65% were seen once, and the ten largest hold roughly 20%. This sample's RNA came from whole unsorted tissue. Distant lung tissue was collected more than 3 cm away from the tumor edge. Sequencing used distant non-tumor lung tissue. The receptors here all came from a man aged 60 to 75 with non-small cell lung cancer.

A note on this clonotype: A much larger clone differs from this one at a single base, so this may be a read error. The rearrangement links TRBV5-4 to TRBJ1-1, with D unresolved. V lost 1 base and J 1 base, leaving 8 bases between the germline ends. This CDR3 is 14 amino acids long. Germline V CDR1 and CDR2: SGHNT, YYREEE (reference sequence). CDR3: CASSLPNKNTEAFF. The CDR3 bases are TGTGCCAGCAGCTTGCCTAACAAGAACACTGAAGCTTTCTTT. Complete variable domain (other parts from reference TRBV5-4 and TRBJ1-1): ETGVTQSPTHLIKTRGQQVTLRCSSQSGHNTVSWYQQALGQGPQFIFQYYREEENGRGNFPPRFSGLQFPNYSSELNVNALELDDSALYLCASSLPNKNTEAFFGQGTRLTVV.

Concerning this clonotype itself: At one end the junction does not follow the germline gene, possibly because of a read error. V gene TRBV11-2 combines with J gene TRBJ2-2, with TRBD1 as a possible D gene (6 bases). The germline V gene has CDR1 SGHAT and CDR2 FQNNGV. CDR3 length: 13 residues. The CDR3 region has the DNA TGTGCCGGCAGCCTACAGGGCACCGGGGAGCTATTTTTT. It is translated as CAGSLQGTGELFF.

Note on this clonotype: A much larger clone lies one base from this, so it may be a read error. This is likely a read error, given that the CDR3 carries no conserved phenylalanine or tryptophan at its end. This chain uses TRBV28 with TRBJ2-7, with D perhaps TRBD2 (6 bases). This CDR3 has 14 residues. The V end lost 5 bases, the J end lost 6 bases, and 17 bases lay between the germline ends. Germline V gives CDR1 MDHEN, CDR2 SYDVKM. The CDR3 DNA follows: TGTGCCAGCAGTATCCCGGGACTGCCCTCCGAGCAGTACCTC. It codes for CASSIPGLPSEQYL.

As for this clonotype: This could be a read error, since a much larger clone is one nucleotide away. The chain recombines TRBV21-1 with TRBJ1-1; TRBD1 reflects the table's D call only, with no check against the DNA. TRBV21-1 is reported as a pseudogene. The CDR3 covers 17 residues. This chain's CDR3 is CASSKDRDRGLNTEAFF. The CDR3 DNA reads TGTGCCAGCAGCAAAGACCGGGACAGGGGTCTGAACACTGAAGCTTTCTTT.

This clonotype was detected only once. Since a much larger clone is just one base distant, this may be a read error. This chain joins TRBV30 and TRBJ2-6; D gene ambiguous. The CDR3 totals 15 residues. CDR1 and CDR2 (germline): GTSNPN, SVGIG (reference sequence). The CDR3 spells CVWSVIGSGANVLTF. The CDR3 coding sequence is TGTGTCTGGAGTGTAATCGGGTCTGGGGCCAACGTCCTGACTTTC.

This clonotype appeared many times. This rearrangement joins TRBV5-6 to TRBJ2-7; 8 bases are a match to TRBD1. V was clipped by 1 base and J by 3 bases; unmatched bases: 3. The CDR3 is made up of 14 amino acids. Germline CDR1 is SGHDT and CDR2 is YYEEEE. The chain's CDR3 is CASSLTGGRYEQYF. The CDR3 nucleotides read TGTGCCAGCAGCTTGACAGGGGGTCGCTACGAGCAGTACTTC.

This clonotype appeared many times. V gene TRBV4-1 combines with J gene TRBJ2-5, with D possibly matching TRBD1 (6 bases). The CDR3 consists of 13 residues. V shed 5 bases and J shed 5 bases, with 12 bases lying between them. Looked up from germline, CDR1 is MGHRA and CDR2 is YSYEKL. CDR3 region: CASSKDSLETQYF. The CDR3 DNA reads TGCGCCAGCAGCAAGGACAGCCTCGAGACCCAGTACTTC.

J is TRBJ2-3 and V is TRBV20-1, with 7 bases identical to TRBD1. The germline CDR1 and CDR2 sequences are DFQATT and SNEGSKA (reference sequence). This CDR3 comprises 14 residues. For the CDR3, the DNA is TGCCATGCAGAGGGAGACAGGGAAACAGATACGCAGTATTTT. The encoded protein is CHAEGDRETDTQYF.

A remark on this clonotype: This sequence may be a read error, since a much larger clone differs from it by one base. The chain employs TRBV5-5 and TRBJ1-5, with TRBD1 identical over 11 bases. The length of the CDR3 is 14 residues. Germline lookup yields CDR1 SGHKS and CDR2 YYEKEE (reference sequence). The CDR3: CANSLGQGDQPQHF. The CDR3, as DNA: TGTGCCAACAGCTTGGGACAGGGGGATCAGCCCCAGCATTTT.

In the case of this clonotype: One end of the junction is discordant with germline, which a read error may explain. The chain joins TRBV29-1 to TRBJ2-7, with D tentatively TRBD1 or TRBD2 (5 bases each). The germline gives CDR1 SQVTM, CDR2 ANQGSEA. The CDR3 extends over 14 amino acids. The CDR3 region has the DNA TGCAGCGTTGAATTCCGGGGACCAAACTACGCGCAGTACTTC. Translation gives CSVEFRGPNYAQYF.

As concerns this clonotype: The conserved final phenylalanine or tryptophan is absent from the CDR3, which likely points to a read error. The J gene is TRBJ2-1, the V gene TRBV20-1; TRBD1 or TRBD2 may be the D gene (5 bases each). CDR1 DFQATT and CDR2 SNEGSKA come from the germline V gene (reference sequence). The CDR3 covers 14 residues. Trimming took 3 bases from V and 3 from J, leaving 12 bases between them. The CDR3 here is CSARGQADYNEQFI. In nucleotides, the CDR3 is TGCAGTGCTAGGGGGCAAGCGGACTACAATGAGCAGTTCATC.

About this clonotype: A much larger clone sits a single nucleotide away, making a read error possible. The chain has TRBV20-1 and TRBJ2-7; no reliable D call. CDR1 DFQATT and CDR2 SNEGSKA come from the germline V gene (reference sequence). The CDR3 covers 14 residues. The CDR3 DNA reads as TGCAGTGCCATTCTCCATGGCAGCTCCTACGAGCAGAACTTC. It yields the protein CSAILHGSSYEQNF.

Notes on this clonotype: One end of the junction varies from germline; a read error may be responsible. The V call is TRBV4-1, the J call TRBJ2-5, with a possible D match to TRBD2 (6 bases). This CDR3 contains 14 residues. Germline V gives CDR1 MGHRA, CDR2 YSYEKL. The CDR3 loop is CANSQEGIQETQYF. The CDR3 bases are TGCGCCAACAGCCAGGAGGGAATACAAGAGACCCAGTACTTC.

This clonotype was seen many times. The chain joins TRBV12-3 or TRBV12-4 to TRBJ2-1; TRBD2 aligns across 11 bases. The CDR3 is 16 residues long. The J segment lost 4 bases and the V segment lost 6 bases, leaving 8 bases of the junction unmatched. CDR3 in DNA: TGTGCCAGCAGCCCCGGGGGGACTAGCGGATACAATGAGCAGTTCTTC. Translated: CASSPGGTSGYNEQFF.

On this clonotype itself: This sequence may be a read error, since a much larger clone differs from it by one base. The CDR3 reads CASSSHGGETQYF. Here the CDR3 DNA reads TGTGCCAGCAGTTCCCATGGCGGAGAGACCCAGTACTTC. The chain carries TRBV6-1 and TRBJ2-5; no clear D gene. CDR3 size: 13 residues. The germline CDR1 and CDR2 sequences are MNHNS and SASEGT. V was cut by 5 bases and J by 4 bases, with 11 bases left in between.

For this clonotype: This may come from a read error, since a much larger clone is one base off. The rearrangement uses TRBV7-8 and TRBJ2-5; D is tentatively TRBD1 or TRBD2 (5 bases each). Per the germline V gene, CDR1 is SGHVS and CDR2 is FQNEAQ. This CDR3 spans 14 amino acids. DNA for the CDR3: TGTGCCAGCGGCTTCGGGGCGGTCCAAGAGACCCAGTACTTC. It yields the protein CASGFGAVQETQYF. The complete variable domain, with remaining parts taken from reference TRBV7-8 and TRBJ2-5, reads GAGVSQSPRYKVAKRGQDVALRCDPISGHVSLFWYQQALGQGPEFLTYFQNEAQLDKSGLPSDRFFAERPEGSVSTLKIQRTQQEDSAVYLCASGFGAVQETQYFGPGTRLLVL.

With regard to this clonotype: The junction departs from the called germline gene at one end, perhaps through a read error. J is TRBJ2-1 and V is TRBV6-1, with D perhaps matching TRBD1 (5 bases). This CDR3 comprises 16 residues. Germline CDR1 MNHNS, CDR2 SASEGT. The CDR3 loop is CASSVALDSSHNEQFF. The DNA of the CDR3 is TGTGCCAGCAGTGTTGCCCTAGACAGCTCCCACAATGAGCAGTTCTTC.

Regarding this clonotype: One junction end does not reproduce the germline sequence, and a read error may be involved. V gene TRBV11-3 combines with J gene TRBJ2-1, with TRBD1 matching over 7 bases. Germline values: CDR1 SGHNT, CDR2 YENEEA. There are 12 residues in the CDR3. The CDR3 DNA follows: TGTGTCAGCTCGGACAGGCGCAATGAGCAGTTCTTC. Translated, it gives CVSSDRRNEQFF.

This clonotype was detected ten times or more. This rearrangement joins TRBV6-1 to TRBJ1-5; 7 nucleotides match TRBD1. The CDR3 is 14 amino acids. Germline-derived CDR1 and CDR2 are MNHNS and SASEGT. With V trimmed by 6 bases and J by 4 bases, 6 bases remained unmatched. Written as DNA, the CDR3 is TGTGCCAGCAGGGGGACAGTTCGGAATCAGCCCCAGCATTTT. Translated, it gives CASRGTVRNQPQHF.

V gene TRBV11-2 combines with J gene TRBJ2-7, with 13 bases that match TRBD2. Germline-derived CDR1 and CDR2 are SGHAT and FQNNGV. With 8 bases clipped from V and 7 bases from J, the junction kept 11 bases outside the gene matches. The CDR3 totals 15 residues. In DNA, the CDR3 is TGTGCCAGCGGCCCCGGACTAGCGGGAGTCTATGAGCAGTACTTC. As protein: CASGPGLAGVYEQYF.

Concerning this clonotype itself: A much larger clone lies one base from this, so it may be a read error. The rearrangement links TRBV5-6 to TRBJ2-2, with D perhaps matching TRBD2 (5 bases). This CDR3 is 14 amino acids long. Germline CDR1 is SGHDT and CDR2 is YYEEEE. In nucleotides, the CDR3 is TGTGCCAGCAGCTTATGGGAGAACACCGTGGAGCTGTTTTTT. This codes for CASSLWENTVELFF. Full variable domain (remainder filled in from reference TRBV5-6 and TRBJ2-2): DAGVTQSPTHLIKTRGQQVTLRCSPKSGHDTVSWYQQALGQGPQFIFQYYEEEERQRGNFPDRFSGHQFPNYSSELNVNALLLGDSALYLCASSLWENTVELFFGEGSRLTVL.

In the case of this clonotype: One end of the junction is discordant with germline, which a read error may explain. The chain couples TRBV11-2 to TRBJ2-7; TRBD1 aligns across 8 bases. Germline V CDR1 and CDR2: SGHAT, FQNNGV. This CDR3 contains 18 residues. The CDR3 DNA sequence: TGTGCCAGCAACTTAGGGGTGGCCTACTGGGACAGGTCCTACGAGCAGTACTTC. Its protein product is CASNLGVAYWDRSYEQYF.

This clonotype was counted many times. The chain carries TRBV6-1 and TRBJ2-3, with 9 bases lining up with TRBD1. Germline V gives CDR1 MNHNS, CDR2 SASEGT. V lost 7 bases and J lost 0; bases outside the gene matches: 11. The CDR3 sequence is 17 residues long. CDR3 residues: CASTVAGGQGSTDTQYF. The CDR3 coding sequence is TGTGCCAGCACCGTCGCGGGTGGACAGGGGAGCACAGATACGCAGTATTTT.

This clonotype was counted a few times. This could be a read error, since a much larger clone is one nucleotide away. J is TRBJ2-2 and V is TRBV11-3; the D gene could be TRBD1 or TRBD2 (5 bases each). The CDR3 is made up of 13 amino acids. Germline lookup yields CDR1 SGHNT and CDR2 YENEEA. In nucleotides, the CDR3 is TGTGCCAGCAGCTTAGTCCTGTCCAGGGAGCTGGTTTTT. This sequence encodes CASSLVLSRELVF.

This clonotype was detected only a few times. The chain is built from TRBV6-1 and TRBJ1-5; no clear D gene. Trimming pared 1 base from V and 5 bases from J, leaving 9 bases between. CDR3 length equals 14 residues. The germline V gene has CDR1 MNHNS and CDR2 SASEGT. The CDR3 nucleotides read TGTGCCAGCAGTGAAGGGCCCTACGATCAGCCCCAGCATTTT. Its translation: CASSEGPYDQPQHF.

On this clonotype: One junction end does not reproduce the germline sequence, and a read error may be involved. CDR3: CASSFFVGGSTERLFF. The CDR3 coding sequence is TGTGCCAGCAGTTTTTTTGTAGGAGGGTCAACTGAAAGACTGTTTTTT. The V gene is TRBV12-3 or TRBV12-4, the J gene TRBJ1-4; no reliable D call. The CDR3 length is 16 residues.

Only a few counts were recorded for this clonotype. A much larger clone differs from this one at a single base, so this may be a read error. The V gene is TRBV29-1, the J gene TRBJ2-5; D is unclear. The V end lost 5 bases, the J end lost 5 bases, and 12 bases lay between the germline ends. Germline-derived CDR1 and CDR2 are SQVTM and ANQGSEA. The CDR3 extends over 12 amino acids. The CDR3 region has the DNA TGCAGCGTTCTGACTTCCTTTGAGACCCAGTACTTC. Translation: CSVLTSFETQYF.